This TCR beta chain comes out of a study of cytomegalovirus exposure and HLA in healthy donors. General study findings and limits: About 90% or about 30% of the time was how often most TCR beta V segments were productive, according to an earlier analysis. Apparent HLA restriction characterized most CMV-associated TCR beta chains in a later analysis. Using the classifier, cytomegalovirus status was reportedly diagnosed with high specificity and sensitivity.

The germline CDR1 and CDR2 sequences are SGHVS and FQNEAQ. The CDR3 has 15 residues. V lost 1 base, J lost 5 bases, and 6 bases stayed unmatched. Nominal health characterized the donors when sampled, though unrecorded immune exposures were likely. There are a few counts of this clone. The target antigen is unknown. The PCR contained 60 Vbeta and 13 Jbeta primers. Generated by immunoSEQ multiplex PCR, the TCRdb table keeps only in-frame clones and is missing some. The table shows under 200,000 clones, with roughly 75% occurring only once. This sequence originates from a woman aged 40 to 49 in good health and CMV-seropositive. V is TRBV7-8 and J is TRBJ1-1; 8 bases line up with TRBD1. The sequenced sample was PBMCs. The DNA for the CDR3 is TGTGCCAGCAGCTTAGAGAACAGGGGGGGAACTGAAGCTTTCTTT. It specifies CASSLENRGGTEAFF. The full variable domain, rest sourced from reference TRBV7-8 and TRBJ1-1, is GAGVSQSPRYKVAKRGQDVALRCDPISGHVSLFWYQQALGQGPEFLTYFQNEAQLDKSGLPSDRFFAERPEGSVSTLKIQRTQQEDSAVYLCASSLENRGGTEAFFGQGTRLTVV.